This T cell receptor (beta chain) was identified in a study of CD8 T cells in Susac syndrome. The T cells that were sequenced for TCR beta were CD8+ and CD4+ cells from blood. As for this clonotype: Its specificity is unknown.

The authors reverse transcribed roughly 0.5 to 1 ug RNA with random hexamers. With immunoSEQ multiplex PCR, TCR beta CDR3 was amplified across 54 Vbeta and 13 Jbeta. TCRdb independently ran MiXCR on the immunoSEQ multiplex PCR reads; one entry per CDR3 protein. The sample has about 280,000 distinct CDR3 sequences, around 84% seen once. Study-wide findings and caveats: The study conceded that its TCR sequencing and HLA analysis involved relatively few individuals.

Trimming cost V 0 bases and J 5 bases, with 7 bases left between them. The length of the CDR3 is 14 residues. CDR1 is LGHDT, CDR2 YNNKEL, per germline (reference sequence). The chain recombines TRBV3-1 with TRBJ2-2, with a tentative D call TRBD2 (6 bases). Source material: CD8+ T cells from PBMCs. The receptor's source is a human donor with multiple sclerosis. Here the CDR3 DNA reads TGTGCCAGCAGCCAAGATCGGGGGACCGGGGAGCTGTTTTTT. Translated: CASSQDRGTGELFF. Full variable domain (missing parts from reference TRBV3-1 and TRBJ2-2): DTAVSQTPKYLVTQMGNDKSIKCEQNLGHDTMYWYKQDSKKFLKIMFSYNNKELIINETVPNRFSPKSPDKAHLNLHINSLELGDSAVYFCASSQDRGTGELFFGEGSRLTVL.